What follows is one T cell receptor (beta chain) and its context. The CDR3 runs 16 residues. Germline V gene sequence: CDR1 MNHEY, CDR2 SMNVEV (reference sequence). Trimming removed 0 bases from V and 6 bases from J; junction bases left unmatched: 7. This entry belongs to a study of blood T cell repertoires in COVID-19. Study in general: The samples span acute and convalescent COVID-19 from the United States, Italy and Spain. PBMCs, B-cell-depleted T cells, or T cells were the source of the cDNA or gDNA that made up the material.

In the source study's methods: Amplifying reference gene primers gave estimates of nucleated cell counts. The protocol was immunoSEQ multiplex PCR, while the TCRdb copy is restricted to in-frame clones and leaves out a portion. That table is the source of V, J and clone size, and D and trimming were worked out from the DNA. The repertoire includes more than 110,000 clones, around 87% of them detected once, and roughly 5.4% sits in the top ten. The V gene is TRBV27, the J gene TRBJ2-3, with 9 bases lining up with TRBD2. The sequenced sample was peripheral blood. This sequence originates from a human donor in a cohort sampled during active COVID-19. CDR3 sequence: CASSLSRASGDDTQYF. The CDR3 nucleotides are TGTGCCAGCAGTTTATCGAGGGCTAGCGGGGATGATACGCAGTATTTT.